This entry describes one T cell receptor beta chain. These data originate in a study of blood T cell repertoires in COVID-19. As for the study in general: Acute and convalescent COVID-19 specimens originated in the United States, Italy and Spain. Sources were T cells, B-cell-depleted T cells, or PBMCs; the material itself was cDNA or gDNA.

Germline lookup yields CDR1 LGHDT and CDR2 YNNKEL (reference sequence). The CDR3 length is 13 residues. V was cut by 8 bases and J by 2 bases, with 12 bases left in between. Per the authors' pipeline: Counts of nucleated cells, estimated from reference gene primer amplification, were obtained. TCRdb keeps only in-frame clones here, not all; method: immunoSEQ multiplex PCR. V and J calls and clone size are as listed in that table; D and trimming were resolved from the DNA. This table has 65,000 to 75,000 clones, roughly 90% appearing once. The chain links TRBV3-1 (or the pseudogene TRBV3-2) to TRBJ2-5; no definite D call. The sequenced material came from peripheral blood. The origin of this receptor is a man over 45 with acute or convalescent COVID-19. The CDR3 DNA reads TGTGCCAGCCAAACTACCCAACAAGAGACCCAGTACTTC. Protein: CASQTTQQETQYF.